The 14 T cell receptor beta chains reported below all come from one sample, sequenced in a study of regulatory T cells in long-lasting Graves disease (dated by TCRdb to the early 2020s). Reading the label with the study, this specimen's time point is: newly diagnosed GD, antithyroid drugs for less than 3 months. RNA was extracted from PBMCs in TRIzol for both TCR sequencing and RNA sequencing. The library came from multiplex PCR. The reads were generated on an Illumina HiSeq 4000. iRepertoire HTBI primers and Arm-PCR amplification of CDR3 regions were used to construct TCR beta libraries. TCRdb reworked the public reads: Q25 trimming with fastp, MiXCR clone assembly, productive beta chains retained. Identical CDR3 proteins give one entry, which carries the most common genes and DNA. This sample holds 400,000 to 500,000 distinct CDR3 sequences; roughly 17% were observed only once. The biggest ten clones account for 23% of the sample.

These data are also associated with another study on T cells in Graves' hyperthyroidism and ophthalmopathy.

Sequencing used peripheral blood mononuclear cells (PBMCs), obtained at new diagnosis, from a patient treated with antithyroid drugs. These receptors all stem from a woman aged 18-29 years with Graves disease. Donor details come from another sample of the same person, matched by shared clones.

This clonotype was detected a few times. The rearrangement uses TRBV7-2 and TRBJ2-7, with a tentative D call TRBD1 (6 bases). V was trimmed by 7 bases and J by 1 base, leaving 14 bases between them. CDR1 is SGHTA, CDR2 FQGNSA, per germline. This CDR3 has 14 amino acids. This CDR3 is CASTKLQGSYEQYF. The CDR3 DNA follows: TGTGCCAGCACCAAACTACAGGGTTCCTACGAGCAGTACTTC.

The chain has TRBV30 and TRBJ2-2; 9 nucleotides align to TRBD2. The CDR3 consists of 14 residues. Germline lookup yields CDR1 GTSNPN and CDR2 SVGIG (reference sequence). V trimming: 5 bases; J trimming: 6 bases; junction bases outside the gene matches: 7. The chain's CDR3 is CAWFSGSGPGELFF. CDR3 DNA sequence: TGTGCCTGGTTTAGCGGGAGTGGCCCCGGGGAGCTGTTTTTT.

Only a few counts were recorded for this clonotype. The chain couples TRBV10-2 to TRBJ2-3; the D call may be TRBD1 or TRBD2 (5 bases each). V shed 6 bases and J shed 2 bases, with 9 bases lying between them. The CDR3 length is 13 residues. CDR1 and CDR2 (germline): WSHSY, SAAADI. CDR3 sequence (DNA): TGCGCCAGCAGGCCCGGGACCACAGATACGCAGTATTTT. Translating it yields CASRPGTTDTQYF.

This clonotype was seen repeatedly, ten times or more. V is TRBV7-9 and J is TRBJ1-1, with D possibly being TRBD1 (5 bases). V lost 3 bases and J 2 bases, leaving 10 bases between the germline ends. The CDR3 extends over 14 amino acids. Germline lookup yields CDR1 SEHNR and CDR2 FQNEAQ (reference sequence). In DNA form, the CDR3 reads TGTGCCAGCAGCTTGACAGACTTCAACACTGAAGCTTTCTTT. It translates to CASSLTDFNTEAFF.

This clonotype was seen a handful of times. The V call is TRBV20-1, the J call TRBJ2-7; 7 nucleotides align to TRBD2. The V and J ends lost 8 bases and 3 bases, in that order; junction bases with no gene match: 16. CDR3 length: 15 amino acids. Germline-derived CDR1 and CDR2 are DFQATT and SNEGSKA (reference sequence). DNA of the CDR3: TGCAGTCGGCGTGTCTGGCGGGAGAAAATCTACGAGCAGTACTTC. It codes for CSRRVWREKIYEQYF.

This clonotype was counted ten times or more. V and J are TRBV2 and TRBJ2-3; D unclear. The CDR3 covers 14 residues. Trimming removed 3 bases at V and 3 bases at J, with 10 bases between. Looked up from germline, CDR1 is SNHLY and CDR2 is FYNNEI. The DNA for the CDR3 is TGTGCCAGCAGTGATTCGGTTTGGACAGATACGCAGTATTTT. This gives the protein CASSDSVWTDTQYF.

This chain connects TRBV10-2 to TRBJ2-2; D gene ambiguous. In germline, CDR1 is WSHSY, CDR2 SAAADI. This CDR3 region has 15 residues. The V gene lost 6 bases and the J gene lost 0 bases, with 11 bases spanning the gap. CDR3 in amino acids: CASRIGDSNTGELFF. The CDR3 region has the DNA TGCGCCAGCAGGATCGGAGATTCGAACACCGGGGAGCTGTTTTTT.

A single count supports this clonotype. The chain uses TRBV4-3 and TRBJ2-1; D not certain. Germline V gene lookup returns CDR1 LGHNA and CDR2 YSLEER. The length of the CDR3 is 15 residues. Trimming cost V 0 bases and J 2 bases, with 8 bases left between them. The CDR3: CASSQDRVTYNEQFF. CDR3 nucleotides: TGCGCCAGCAGCCAAGACCGCGTCACCTACAATGAGCAGTTCTTC.

As concerns this clonotype: A much more abundant neighbour one base away suggests this may be a read error. This chain connects TRBV3-1 to TRBJ1-1; D possibly corresponds to TRBD1 (6 bases). The CDR3 runs 14 residues. Germline V gene data show CDR1 as LGHDT and CDR2 as YNNKEL (reference sequence). The CDR3 nucleotides are TGTACCAGCAGTCAACAGGGTGCGGTGACTGAAGCTTTCTTT. Translated: CTSSQQGAVTEAFF.

In its sample, this clonotype was seen many times. This chain links TRBV6-5 with TRBJ2-5; TRBD2 matches 10 bases. The CDR3 consists of 15 residues. Germline V gives CDR1 MNHEY, CDR2 SVGAGI. V lost 4 bases and J lost 2; bases outside the gene matches: 4. The chain's CDR3 is CASSSRTSGQETQYF. In DNA form, the CDR3 reads TGTGCCAGCAGTTCCCGGACTAGCGGACAAGAGACCCAGTACTTC.

A remark on this clonotype: Just one base apart from a much larger clone, this may be a read error. J is TRBJ2-3 and V is TRBV3-1; the match to TRBD2 covers 9 bases. The junction had 4 bases not matched to a gene; V was cut back by 4 bases and J by 5 bases. This CDR3 comprises 14 residues. Germline V gene data show CDR1 as LGHDT and CDR2 as YNNKEL (reference sequence). CDR3 loop: CASSPSGMVDTQYF. DNA of the CDR3: TGTGCCAGCAGCCCTAGCGGGATGGTAGATACGCAGTATTTT.

This clonotype was observed at least ten times. CDR3 in DNA: TGCAGTGCTAGAAGGACAGGTAACCTGAACACTGAAGCTTTCTTT. Translation gives CSARRTGNLNTEAFF. The V gene is TRBV20-1, the J gene TRBJ1-1; TRBD1 matches at 7 bases. The V segment lost 2 bases and the J segment 0 bases; nucleotides outside the gene matches: 6. This CDR3 is built from 15 residues. Germline-derived CDR1 and CDR2 are DFQATT and SNEGSKA (reference sequence).

This clonotype was counted many times. V and J are TRBV6-1 and TRBJ2-3; tentatively, D is TRBD2 (5 bases). CDR1 MNHNS and CDR2 SASEGT come from the germline V gene. Deletions cut 6 bases from V and 0 bases from J, with 13 bases between. This CDR3 region has 15 residues. CDR3: CASSVRDLSTDTQYF. For the CDR3, the DNA is TGTGCCAGCAGCGTTCGGGATTTGAGCACAGATACGCAGTATTTT.

This clonotype was counted ten times or more. The chain uses TRBV9 and TRBJ1-1; 7 nucleotides line up with TRBD1. The CDR3 is 14 amino acids. V was clipped by 1 base and J by 1 base; unmatched bases: 1. Looked up from germline, CDR1 is SGDLS and CDR2 is YYNGEE. In DNA, the CDR3 is TGTGCCAGCAGCGTACGGGACAGGAACACTGAAGCTTTCTTT. Amino acid sequence: CASSVRDRNTEAFF.